The following is a TCR beta chain sequence with its context. Its target antigen remains unknown. No base quality values were provided; no much bigger clone lies one nucleotide off. The data are from a study of T cells in Graves' hyperthyroidism and ophthalmopathy (dated by TCRdb to the late 2010s). About the study as a whole: To identify TCR V-J signatures that set the groups apart, the researchers used a discovery cohort of 95 to 100 patients, made up of 40 to 45 with Graves' ophthalmopathy and 57 with stable Graves' hyperthyroidism. An independent validation cohort of under 20 hyperthyroidism patients and some 15 patients who later progressed to ophthalmopathy tested prospective prediction of ophthalmopathy. For training and testing, the 100 or so patients in the discovery cohort were randomly divided in a 7:3 ratio. Thyroid tissue and blood T-cell repertoires from six Graves' hyperthyroidism patients were also compared in the study. Once sampling was done, hyperthyroidism patients were given methimazole at a starting dose of 30 mg daily, whereas ophthalmopathy patients were given high-dose intravenous methylprednisolone. The paper reports TCR Vbeta CDR3 sequencing of 130 to 150 peripheral blood samples: fewer than 50 ophthalmopathy, under 85 hyperthyroidism and approximately 17 progressor patients. The paper's findings and limits, for the study overall: In validation, the model predicted progression to ophthalmopathy a median of around 6.5 months before onset, with 70% to 71% sensitivity and almost 75% specificity. A 13 V-J signature model separated ophthalmopathy from stable hyperthyroidism, with 87.88% sensitivity and roughly 82% specificity in cross-validation and 80%/75% in testing. Blood samples also contained most of the expanded thyroid clonotypes (frequency above 0.001), which suggests that blood repertoires may reflect thyroid immune responses. Sample size was not statistically predetermined, and blinding of investigators to group allocation was not performed.

Patients with uncontrolled infections, other autoimmune diseases, pregnancy or lactation were excluded. Clinical symptoms, serum thyroxine and TRAb, thyroid ultrasound, and orbital computed tomography formed the basis for the diagnoses. Total RNA was extracted with Trizol reagent, and quality was checked on an Agilent 2100 Bioanalyzer. TCR beta CDR3 regions were amplified from RNA transcripts. The TCR CDR3 was subjected to a first round of RT-PCR using the HTBI primer set and the Qiagen OneStep RT-PCR kit. A second multiplex PCR round built the libraries, followed by size selection and purification. Sequencing of the libraries was done on an Illumina HiSeq2000 using paired-end 100 bp reads. Concerning the study's data processing: Raw data were processed with SOAPnuke, discarding reads with adapters, uncalled bases, mean Phred below 15, or no exact constant-primer or identifier match. High-quality paired reads were merged with COPE v1.2.5, and unique nucleotide sequences were defined as clonotypes. MiTCR v1.1 was used to align the clonotypes against IMGT TRBV, TRBD and TRBJ reference segments. The analysis was restricted to V-J combinations with a frequency above 0.0001, which together covered around 99% of the repertoires. The TCS score was defined as the ratio of F50 (clonal expansion) to E x V (chaos), calculated using BLOSUM62-based TCRdist between CDR3 peptides within each V-J. Welch's t-statistics and random forest reduced roughly 530 V-J features to 13, which were used in a naive Bayes classifier (R e1071). Thyroid-blood repertoire similarity was quantified with the Morisita-Horn index. The public reads were reprocessed in TCRdb via fastp at Q25 and MiXCR, keeping in-frame beta chains. For every CDR3 protein sequence, its rows merge into one entry that carries the most common genes and DNA. These V and J calls rely on TCRdb rather than the paper's analysis. The sample profile shows a few hundred thousand distinct CDR3 sequences; 40% to 55% of them were found once. The ten largest account for approximately 44% of the sample.

CDR1 and CDR2, looked up from the germline V gene, are SGHTA and FQGNSA. Counted from cysteine to phenylalanine, this CDR3 has 14 amino acids. Only the CDR3 part of the read is kept: 42 bases, read in frame from the first base. V is shortened by 8 bases, J by 3 bases, and the region joining them spans 13 bases. The sequence is built from TRBV7-2 and TRBJ2-2; TRBD2 is a possible D gene, resting on 5 matching bases. This clonotype was sampled from an adult woman with Graves' disease, either hyperthyroidism or ophthalmopathy (not recorded which). Sample: peripheral blood or thyroid tissue (not recorded which). The DNA sequence is as follows: TGTGCCAGCCGTGCTACTAGGGACACCGGGGAGCTGTTTTTT. Translated, it reads CASRATRDTGELFF.